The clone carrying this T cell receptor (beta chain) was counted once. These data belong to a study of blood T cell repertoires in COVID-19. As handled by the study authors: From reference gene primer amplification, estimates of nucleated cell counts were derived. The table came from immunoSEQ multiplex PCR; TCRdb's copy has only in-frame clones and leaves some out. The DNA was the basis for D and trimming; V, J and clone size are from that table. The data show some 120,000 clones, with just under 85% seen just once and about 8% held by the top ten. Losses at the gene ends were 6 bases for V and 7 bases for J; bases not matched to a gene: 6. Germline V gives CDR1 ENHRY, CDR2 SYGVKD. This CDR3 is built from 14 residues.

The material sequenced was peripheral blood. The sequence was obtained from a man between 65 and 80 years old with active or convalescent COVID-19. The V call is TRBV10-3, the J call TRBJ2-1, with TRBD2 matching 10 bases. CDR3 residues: CAISSSGGGNEQFF. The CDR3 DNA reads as TGTGCCATCAGCTCTAGCGGGGGTGGGAATGAGCAGTTCTTC.